The entry below describes one T cell receptor beta chain. This sample was taken from a study of blood T cell repertoires in COVID-19. Turning to the study itself: Specimens from acute and convalescent COVID-19 originated in the United States, Italy and Spain. From T cells, B-cell-depleted T cells, or PBMCs came the material, which was cDNA or gDNA.

Between the trimmed V and J ends, which lost 0 bases and 4 bases, there was a span of 11 bases. Per germline, CDR1 SGHDT and CDR2 YYEEEE. The CDR3 extends over 15 amino acids. Per the authors' pipeline: The authors estimated nucleated cell counts from reference gene primer amplification. This table comes from immunoSEQ multiplex PCR, and its TCRdb copy is limited to in-frame clones, with some not included. V and J calls and clone size are copied from that table; D and trimming were computed from the DNA. The table records 140,000 to 150,000 clones, more than 75% of them present only once. This chain uses TRBV5-6 with TRBJ1-5, with a possible D match to TRBD1 (5 bases). The TCR sequence derives from a man aged 50-59 years who had recovered from COVID-19. The sequencing sample was made of peripheral blood. This CDR3 reads CASSLADHRNQPQHF. Written as DNA, the CDR3 is TGTGCCAGCAGCTTGGCCGACCACAGGAATCAGCCCCAGCATTTT.